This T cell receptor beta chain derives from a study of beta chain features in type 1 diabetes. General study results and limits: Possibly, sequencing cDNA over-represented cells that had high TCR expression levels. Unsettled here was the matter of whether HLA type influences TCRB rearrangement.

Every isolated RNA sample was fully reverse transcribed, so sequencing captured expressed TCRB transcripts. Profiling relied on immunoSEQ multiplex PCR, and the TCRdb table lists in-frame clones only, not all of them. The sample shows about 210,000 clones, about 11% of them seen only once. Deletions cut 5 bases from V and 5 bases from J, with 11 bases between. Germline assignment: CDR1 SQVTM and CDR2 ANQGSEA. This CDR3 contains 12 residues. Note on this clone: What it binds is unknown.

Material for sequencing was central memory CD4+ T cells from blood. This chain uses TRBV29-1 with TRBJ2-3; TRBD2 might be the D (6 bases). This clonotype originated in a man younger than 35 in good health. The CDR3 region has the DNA TGCAGCGTTCTACTGCGGGGAGATACGCAGTATTTT. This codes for CSVLLRGDTQYF.